These 8 T cell receptor beta chains share one sample of origin, sequenced in a study of blood T cell repertoires in COVID-19. The assay was immunoSEQ multiplex PCR, and TCRdb's table has in-frame clones only and misses some. The table records a few hundred thousand clones, 83% of them present only once. The specimen sequenced was peripheral blood. The receptors originated from a woman between 45 and 65 years old with acute or convalescent COVID-19.

The rearrangement joins TRBV29-1 to TRBJ2-3; 7 positions match TRBD2. Germline V gene sequence: CDR1 SQVTM, CDR2 ANQGSEA. The CDR3 has 16 residues. Trimming removed 7 bases from V and 4 bases from J; junction bases left unmatched: 17. CDR3 in amino acids: CSAVGFWRESADTQYF. As DNA, the CDR3 is TGCAGCGCCGTAGGTTTCTGGCGGGAGTCTGCAGATACGCAGTATTTT.

The V gene is TRBV18, the J gene TRBJ1-2; TRBD1 might be the D (6 bases). The CDR3 covers 16 residues. Germline values: CDR1 KGHSH, CDR2 LQKENI. V was shortened by 4 bases and J by 0 bases, with 15 bases between the two germline ends. CDR3 sequence reads: CASSRAQGNANYGYTF. CDR3 nucleotide sequence: TGTGCCAGCTCACGAGCCCAGGGGAACGCTAACTATGGCTACACCTTC.

The chain joins TRBV7-8 to TRBJ2-3, with D perhaps matching TRBD2 (5 bases). The CDR3 contains 11 residues. CDR1 is SGHVS, CDR2 FQNEAQ, per germline. The V and J ends lost 8 bases and 8 bases respectively, with 11 bases between them. CDR3 DNA sequence: TGTGCCAGCCGCCTGGAGGCTACGCAGTATTTT. This sequence encodes CASRLEATQYF.

The J gene is TRBJ1-2, the V gene TRBV24-1; D remains ambiguous. This CDR3 comprises 15 residues. Germline lookup yields CDR1 KGHDR and CDR2 SFDVKD. V was clipped by 4 bases and J by 6 bases, with 17 bases between them. The CDR3 nucleotides are TGTGCCACCAGTGACCAGCGGGCAGGCCGGGATGGCTACACCTTC. Translating it yields CATSDQRAGRDGYTF.

The CDR3 sequence is CASSGTGGANGYTF. As DNA, the CDR3 is TGTGCCAGCAGTGGGACAGGGGGCGCGAATGGCTACACCTTC. The chain has TRBV2 and TRBJ1-2; 11 bases line up with TRBD1. This CDR3 has 14 amino acids. V was clipped by 4 bases and J by 6 bases; unmatched bases: 4. CDR1 and CDR2 from the germline V gene are SNHLY and FYNNEI. Combining the CDR3 with reference TRBV2 and TRBJ1-2 gives the whole variable domain EPEVTQTPSHQVTQMGQEVILRCVPISNHLYFYWYRQILGQKVEFLVSFYNNEISEKSEIFDDQFSVERPDGSNFTLKIRSTKLEDSAMYFCASSGTGGANGYTFGSGTRLTVV.

The CDR3 loop is CASYAVGGTEAFF. CDR3 nucleotides: TGTGCCAGCTACGCCGTAGGAGGCACTGAAGCTTTCTTT. This sequence joins TRBV3-1 (or the pseudogene TRBV3-2) and TRBJ1-1; no reliable D call. The CDR3 runs 13 residues. Germline assignment: CDR1 LGHDT and CDR2 YNNKEL (reference sequence). V was shortened by 8 bases and J by 4 bases, with 14 bases between the two germline ends.

This sequence joins TRBV4-1 and TRBJ1-6; perhaps TRBD1 as D (5 bases). The CDR3 has 13 amino acids. Between the trimmed V and J ends, which lost 4 bases and 14 bases, there was a span of 15 bases. Germline V gene lookup returns CDR1 MGHRA and CDR2 YSYEKL. CDR3 region: CASSPSREATLHF. CDR3 DNA: TGCGCCAGCAGCCCCAGCAGGGAGGCAACCCTCCACTTT.

This sequence joins TRBV19 and TRBJ2-7; 9 bases align to TRBD1. This CDR3 spans 15 amino acids. Per germline, CDR1 LNHDA and CDR2 SQIVND (reference sequence). Trimming took 3 bases from V and 4 from J; bases not matched to a gene: 7. In DNA, the CDR3 is TGTGCCAGTAGTATCCGGACAGGGGAGATGTACGAGCAGTACTTC. Protein sequence: CASSIRTGEMYEQYF.